A single sample gave rise to the 7 T cell receptor beta chains below, sequenced in a study of cytomegalovirus exposure and HLA in healthy donors. The study ran its PCR with 60 Vbeta and 13 Jbeta primers. Assay: immunoSEQ multiplex PCR; the TCRdb copy retains only in-frame clones and omits some. This sample yields approximately 130,000 clones, of which around 10% are seen a single time; over 6.5% belongs to the top ten. The specimen sequenced was PBMCs. The receptors come from a woman aged 40 to 55 in good health and CMV-seropositive.

The V and J genes are TRBV9 and TRBJ2-3, with TRBD2 as a possible D gene (7 bases). The CDR3 loop spans 16 amino acids. The ends were cut back, 0 bases at V and 0 bases at J, with 11 bases in the middle. Germline assignment: CDR1 SGDLS and CDR2 YYNGEE. CDR3 nucleotide sequence: TGTGCCAGCAGCGTAGAGGCGGGGGCTAGCACAGATACGCAGTATTTT. Its protein product is CASSVEAGASTDTQYF.

The chain is built from TRBV5-1 and TRBJ2-1; D perhaps matches TRBD2 (5 bases). Trimming removed 5 bases at V and 0 bases at J, with 18 bases between. Germline assignment: CDR1 SGHRS and CDR2 YFSETQ. This CDR3 contains 17 residues. CDR3 protein: CASRLTKAESSYNEQFF. As DNA, the CDR3 is TGCGCCAGCAGACTGACTAAGGCGGAGAGCTCCTACAATGAGCAGTTCTTC.

A few counts support this clone. Germline and junction disagree at one end, which may indicate a read error. The chain has TRBV6-4 and TRBJ2-2; D possibly corresponds to TRBD2 (5 bases). The CDR3 loop spans 14 amino acids. From germline, CDR1 is MRHNA and CDR2 SNTAGT. The CDR3 DNA reads as TGTGCCAGCAGTGCCCACCTTTACACCGGGGAGCTGCTTTTT. Protein product: CASSAHLYTGELLF.

The chain has TRBV19 and TRBJ1-5, with D possibly matching TRBD1 (5 bases). The germline CDR1 and CDR2 sequences are LNHDA and SQIVND (reference sequence). CDR3 length: 15 residues. Trimming took off 8 bases at V and 3 bases at J, with 17 bases between the two ends. The CDR3 loop is CASRMVGVINQPQHF. CDR3 coding DNA: TGTGCCAGTCGAATGGTAGGGGTAATCAATCAGCCCCAGCATTTT.

This clone was detected only a few times. This sample also contains other DNA sequences that code for the same CDR3. The chain employs TRBV5-1 and TRBJ2-5; maybe TRBD1 (6 bases). The germline gives CDR1 SGHRS, CDR2 YFSETQ. CDR3 length equals 14 residues. V dropped 1 base and J dropped 3 bases, with 10 bases sitting between them. The CDR3 region has the DNA TGCGCCAGCAGCTTGAGTGGGGGCGAAGAGACCCAGTACTTC. The encoded protein is CASSLSGGEETQYF.

The chain has TRBV5-1 and TRBJ2-4; D is perhaps TRBD2 (7 bases). Trimming took off 6 bases at V and 2 bases at J, with 15 bases between the two ends. CDR3 length: 15 amino acids. Germline V CDR1 and CDR2: SGHRS, YFSETQ. The CDR3 sequence is CASTSGGGSKNIQYF. CDR3 bases: TGCGCCAGCACTTCGGGCGGGGGCTCCAAAAACATTCAGTACTTC.

This clone was seen only a few times. The rearrangement links TRBV6-5 to TRBJ2-3, with D possibly matching TRBD1 (6 bases). Trimming took 5 bases from V and 5 from J, leaving 8 bases between them. This CDR3 region has 12 residues. CDR1 and CDR2 from the germline V gene are MNHEY and SVGAGI. In nucleotides, the CDR3 is TGTGCCAGCAGTCCGACAGGAGATACGCAGTATTTT. This encodes CASSPTGDTQYF.